The clone carrying this T cell receptor (beta chain) was seen repeatedly, ten times or more. This sample was included in a study of regulatory T cells in long-lasting Graves disease. As for the study in general: Persistence in Graves' disease required over 5 years of antithyroid drugs plus positive TSH receptor antibodies.

Sequencing libraries for TCR beta were prepared with iRepertoire HTBI primers and Arm-PCR of CDR3 regions. TCRdb called the multiplex PCR reads again in MiXCR, with one record for every CDR3 protein. This sample has about 660,000 distinct CDR3 sequences, with 25% to 30% found just once. Time point described: persistent/refractory GD, antithyroid drugs over 5 years with positive TRAb. RNA from PBMCs was the source of the TCR library. The V and J ends lost 1 base and 4 bases respectively, with 11 bases between them. CDR1 is MDHEN, CDR2 SYDVKM, per germline. The length of the CDR3 is 15 residues. V and J are TRBV28 and TRBJ1-5; tentative D call: TRBD1 (5 bases). The sequence came from a female donor with Graves disease. Here the sequenced sample was peripheral blood mononuclear cells (PBMCs), taken when the disease was refractory, from a patient treated with antithyroid drugs. In nucleotides, the CDR3 is TGTGCCAGCAGTTTATCGGTAGGGGCTAATCAGCCCCAGCATTTT. It translates to CASSLSVGANQPQHF. Full variable domain (rest looked up from reference TRBV28 and TRBJ1-5): DVKVTQSSRYLVKRTGEKVFLECVQDMDHENMFWYRQDPGLGLRLIYFSYDVKMKEKGDIPEGYSVSREKKERFSLILESASTNQTSMYLCASSLSVGANQPQHFGDGTRLSIL.